Sequencing of this TCR beta chain was carried out in a study of Graves' ophthalmopathy and Graves' hyperthyroidism. Study outcomes and limitations: Blood samples also showed most expanded thyroid clonotypes exceeding 0.001 frequency.

V was clipped by 5 bases and J by 4 bases, with 18 bases between them. This CDR3 is built from 16 residues. Looked up from germline, CDR1 is SGHVS and CDR2 is FQNEAQ. Orbital computed tomography and thyroid ultrasound, along with TRAb, serum thyroxine and clinical symptoms, underpinned diagnosis. Amplification of TCR beta CDR3 regions used RNA transcripts. Scientists carried out first-round RT-PCR using HTBI primers and then a second-round multiplex PCR. Using its own MiXCR run on the multiplex PCR reads, TCRdb lists one record per CDR3 protein. The sample holds 650,000 to 800,000 distinct CDR3 sequences, under 50% seen once. This clonotype was observed many times. Antigen: not known.

This TCR was sampled from an adult man with Graves' ophthalmopathy. This chain joins TRBV7-8 and TRBJ1-5; tentative D call: TRBD1 (5 bases). Sequencing input: peripheral blood. In DNA, the CDR3 is TGTGCCAGCAGCCCCCGTTCAGGGTTAGGAAATCAGCCCCAGCATTTT. The encoded protein is CASSPRSGLGNQPQHF. Supplemented by reference TRBV7-8 and TRBJ1-5, the full variable domain reads GAGVSQSPRYKVAKRGQDVALRCDPISGHVSLFWYQQALGQGPEFLTYFQNEAQLDKSGLPSDRFFAERPEGSVSTLKIQRTQQEDSAVYLCASSPRSGLGNQPQHFGDGTRLSIL.